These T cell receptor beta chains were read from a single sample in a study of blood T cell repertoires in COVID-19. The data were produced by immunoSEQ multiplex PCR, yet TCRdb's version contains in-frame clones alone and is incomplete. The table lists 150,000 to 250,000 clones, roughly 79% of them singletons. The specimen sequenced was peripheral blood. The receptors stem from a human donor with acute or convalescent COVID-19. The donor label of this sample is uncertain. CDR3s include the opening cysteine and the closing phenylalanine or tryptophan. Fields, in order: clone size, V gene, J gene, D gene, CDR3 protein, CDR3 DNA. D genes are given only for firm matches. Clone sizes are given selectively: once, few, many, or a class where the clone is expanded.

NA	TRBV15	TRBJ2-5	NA	CATSRDIGVRSQETQYF	TGTGCCACCAGCAGAGATATCGGGGTGAGGTCCCAAGAGACCCAGTACTTC
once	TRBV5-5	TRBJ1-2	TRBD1	CASSLIGGSFNYGYTF	TGTGCCAGCAGCTTGATAGGGGGCTCCTTTAACTATGGCTACACCTTC
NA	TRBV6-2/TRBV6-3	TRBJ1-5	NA	CASSSYRVDQPQHF	TGTGCCAGCAGCTCGTACAGGGTGGATCAGCCCCAGCATTTT
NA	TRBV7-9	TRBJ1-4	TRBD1	CASSPGAGGLTNEKLFF	TGTGCCAGCAGCCCCGGGGCAGGGGGCTTAACTAATGAAAAACTGTTTTTT
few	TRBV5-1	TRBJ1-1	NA	CASSTGQMNTEAFF	TGCGCCAGCAGCACTGGACAGATGAACACTGAAGCTTTCTTT
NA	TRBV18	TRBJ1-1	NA	CASSPTEMNTEAFF	TGTGCCAGCTCACCAACAGAAATGAACACTGAAGCTTTCTTT
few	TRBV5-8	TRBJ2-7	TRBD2	CASSSRLAGTYEQYF	TGTGCCAGCAGCAGTCGACTAGCGGGAACCTACGAGCAGTACTTC
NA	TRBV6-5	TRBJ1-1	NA	CASSRSSPGSTEAFF	TGTGCCAGCAGTCGGTCCTCCCCTGGGAGCACTGAAGCTTTCTTT
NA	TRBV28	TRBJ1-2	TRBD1	CASSPTGGTGYGYTF	TGTGCCAGCAGTCCGACAGGGGGCACCGGCTATGGCTACACCTTC
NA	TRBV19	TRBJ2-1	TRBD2	CASSRSASGRIEQFF	TGTGCCAGTAGTAGATCCGCTAGCGGGAGAATTGAGCAGTTCTTC
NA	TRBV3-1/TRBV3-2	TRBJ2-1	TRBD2	CASSNPEGTSGSVREQFF	TGTGCCAGCAGCAACCCAGAGGGGACTAGCGGGAGCGTTAGGGAGCAGTTCTTC
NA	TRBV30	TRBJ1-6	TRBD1	CAWSVPLPGQTNSPLHF	TGTGCCTGGAGTGTGCCACTTCCGGGACAGACTAATTCACCCCTCCACTTT
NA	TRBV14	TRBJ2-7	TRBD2	CASSQDGLAGVTYEQYF	TGTGCCAGCAGCCAAGATGGGCTAGCGGGAGTAACGTACGAGCAGTACTTC
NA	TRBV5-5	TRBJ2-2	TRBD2	CASSSGLAINTGELFF	TGTGCCAGCAGCTCGGGACTAGCGATAAACACCGGGGAGCTGTTTTTT
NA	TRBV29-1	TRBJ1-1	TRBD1	CSVNRGGVEAFF	TGCAGCGTTAACAGGGGGGGAGTTGAAGCTTTCTTT
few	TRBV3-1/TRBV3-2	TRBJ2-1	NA	CASSQNAAYNEQFF	TGTGCCAGCAGCCAAAATGCGGCCTACAATGAGCAGTTCTTC
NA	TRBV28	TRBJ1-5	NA	CASSFSAEDRRQPQHF	TGTGCCAGCAGTTTTTCGGCGGAGGATAGGCGTCAGCCCCAGCATTTT
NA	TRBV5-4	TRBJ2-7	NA	CASSILTSYEQYF	TGTGCCAGCAGCATATTAACAAGCTACGAGCAGTACTTC
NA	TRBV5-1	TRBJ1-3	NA	CASSLDAQGSGNTIYF	TGCGCCAGCAGCCTCGACGCCCAGGGGTCGGGAAACACCATATATTTT
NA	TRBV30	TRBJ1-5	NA	CACGSRASNQPQHF	TGTGCCTGTGGGTCCAGGGCAAGCAATCAGCCCCAGCATTTT
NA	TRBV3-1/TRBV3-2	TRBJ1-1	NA	CASSLAGEAFF	TGTGCCAGCAGTCTGGCAGGGGAAGCTTTCTTT
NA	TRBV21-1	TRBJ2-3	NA	CASSPGLAETPTDTQYF	TGTGCCAGCAGTCCGGGACTAGCGGAGACCCCCACAGATACGCAGTATTTT
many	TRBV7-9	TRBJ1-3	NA	CASSWLRRNRESGNTIYF	TGTGCCAGCAGCTGGCTCCGGAGGAACAGGGAGTCTGGAAACACCATATATTTT
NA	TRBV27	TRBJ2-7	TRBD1	CASTRAGTVGYEQYF	TGTGCCAGCACTCGTGCCGGGACAGTGGGATACGAGCAGTACTTC
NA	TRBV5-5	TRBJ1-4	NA	CASSFTGTEKLFF	TGTGCCAGCAGCTTCACAGGGACCGAAAAACTGTTTTTT
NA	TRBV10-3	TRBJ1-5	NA	CAISDSRVSNQPQHF	TGTGCCATCAGTGACTCCAGGGTTAGCAATCAGCCCCAGCATTTT
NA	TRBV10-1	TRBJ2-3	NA	CASSGEDTQYF	TGCGCCAGCAGTGGGGAGGATACGCAGTATTTT
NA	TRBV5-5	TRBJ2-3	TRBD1	CASSSDGTGTDTQYF	TGTGCCAGCAGCTCAGACGGGACAGGCACAGATACGCAGTATTTT
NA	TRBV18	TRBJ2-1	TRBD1	CASSPGTGNYNEQFF	TGTGCCAGCTCACCTGGGACAGGTAACTACAATGAGCAGTTCTTC
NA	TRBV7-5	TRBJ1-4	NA	CVRSGQTGGCNEKLFF	TGTGTCAGAAGCGGCCAGACAGGGGGCTGTAATGAAAAACTGTTTTTT
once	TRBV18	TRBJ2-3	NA	CASSPITDTQYF	TGTGCCAGCTCACCAATAACAGATACGCAGTATTTT
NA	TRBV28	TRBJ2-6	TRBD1	CASSTRTGGGSGANVLTF	TGTGCCAGCAGTACAAGGACAGGGGGAGGCTCTGGGGCCAACGTCCTGACTTTC
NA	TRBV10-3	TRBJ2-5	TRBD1	CAISDRGQETQYF	TGTGCCATCAGCGACAGGGGGCAAGAGACCCAGTACTTC
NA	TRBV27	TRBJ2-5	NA	CASSLNRGETQYF	TGTGCCAGCAGTTTAAATAGGGGAGAGACCCAGTACTTC
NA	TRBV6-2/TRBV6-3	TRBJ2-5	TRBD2	CASSSQPFIAGERETQYF	TGTGCCAGCAGTTCTCAACCCTTTATAGCGGGAGAACGAGAGACCCAGTACTTC
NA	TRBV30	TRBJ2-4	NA	CAWSVLGVGRAKNIQYF	TGTGCCTGGAGTGTACTCGGGGTTGGCCGAGCCAAAAACATTCAGTACTTC
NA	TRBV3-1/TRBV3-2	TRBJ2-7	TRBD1	CASSLGQGAAEQYF	TGTGCCAGCAGCCTCGGACAGGGGGCTGCGGAGCAGTACTTC
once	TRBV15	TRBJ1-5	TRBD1	CATSRDRVNQPQHF	TGTGCCACCAGCAGGGACAGGGTAAACCAGCCCCAGCATTTT
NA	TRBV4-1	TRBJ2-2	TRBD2	CASSQVAGARTGELFF	TGCGCCAGCAGCCAAGTAGCGGGAGCGCGCACCGGGGAGCTGTTTTTT
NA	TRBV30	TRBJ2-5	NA	CAWGGAETQYF	TGTGCCTGGGGTGGGGCAGAGACCCAGTACTTC
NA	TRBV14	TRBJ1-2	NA	CASSRLEIVGDGYTF	TGTGCCAGCAGCCGGCTCGAAATCGTAGGAGATGGCTACACCTTC
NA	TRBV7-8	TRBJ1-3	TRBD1	CASSLGQGAVNTIYF	TGTGCCAGCAGCCTGGGACAGGGGGCGGTGAACACCATATATTTT
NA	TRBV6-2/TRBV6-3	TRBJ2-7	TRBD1	CASSAQGPPPVDEQYF	TGTGCCAGCAGTGCACAGGGGCCGCCCCCAGTGGACGAGCAGTACTTC
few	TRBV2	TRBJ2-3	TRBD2	CASRLAILTDTQYF	TGTGCCAGCAGACTAGCGATTCTCACAGATACGCAGTATTTT
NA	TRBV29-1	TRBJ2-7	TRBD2	CSVAGRGAGLEQYF	TGCAGCGTTGCGGGGAGGGGCGCTGGTCTCGAGCAGTACTTC
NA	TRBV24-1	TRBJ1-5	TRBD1	CANDRALGDSNQPQHF	TGTGCCAACGACAGGGCCCTGGGGGATAGCAATCAGCCCCAGCATTTT
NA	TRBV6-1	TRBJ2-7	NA	CASSEGGGRNLQYF	TGTGCCAGCAGTGAAGGAGGGGGACGTAACCTGCAGTACTTC
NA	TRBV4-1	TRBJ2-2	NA	CASSQDRGGNTGELFF	TGCGCCAGCAGCCAAGACAGGGGCGGGAACACCGGGGAGCTGTTTTTT
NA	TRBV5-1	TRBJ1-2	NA	CASSLAVGEHTF	TGCGCCAGCAGCTTGGCGGTCGGGGAACACACCTTC
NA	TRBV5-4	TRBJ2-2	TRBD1	CASSLQGANTGELFF	TGTGCCAGCAGCTTACAGGGGGCGAACACCGGGGAGCTGTTTTTT
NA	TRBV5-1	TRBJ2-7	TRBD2	CASSASGRVAESEQYF	TGCGCCAGCAGTGCGAGCGGGAGGGTCGCGGAGAGCGAGCAGTACTTC
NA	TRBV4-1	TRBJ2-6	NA	CASSQETGSSGANVLTF	TGCGCCAGCAGCCAAGAAACAGGGTCCTCTGGGGCCAACGTCCTGACTTTC
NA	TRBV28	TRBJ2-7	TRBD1	CASSLRGTGSYEQYF	TGTGCCAGCAGTTTACGGGGGACAGGATCCTACGAGCAGTACTTC
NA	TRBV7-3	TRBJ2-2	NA	CASSAGLSGELFF	TGTGCCAGCAGCGCCGGTCTATCCGGGGAGCTGTTTTTT
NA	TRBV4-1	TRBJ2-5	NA	CASSQEARTQYF	TGCGCCAGCAGCCAAGAAGCGAGGACCCAGTACTTC
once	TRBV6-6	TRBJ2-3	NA	CASSPSTDTQYF	TGTGCCAGCAGTCCTTCCACAGATACGCAGTATTTT
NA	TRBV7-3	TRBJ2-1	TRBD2	CASSPLAGATGGNEQFF	TGTGCCAGCAGCCCACTAGCGGGAGCCACAGGGGGCAATGAGCAGTTCTTC